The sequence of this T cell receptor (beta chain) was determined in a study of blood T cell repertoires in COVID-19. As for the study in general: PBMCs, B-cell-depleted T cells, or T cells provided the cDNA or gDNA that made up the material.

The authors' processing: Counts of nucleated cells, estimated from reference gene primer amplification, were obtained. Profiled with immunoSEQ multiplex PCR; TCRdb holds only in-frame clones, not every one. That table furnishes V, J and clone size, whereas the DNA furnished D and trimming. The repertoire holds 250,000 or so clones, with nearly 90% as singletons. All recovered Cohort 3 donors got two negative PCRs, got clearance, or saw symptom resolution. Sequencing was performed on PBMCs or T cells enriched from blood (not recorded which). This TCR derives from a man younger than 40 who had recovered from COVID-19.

The chain's CDR3 is CAWSDRGNQPQHF. The CDR3 DNA reads TGTGCCTGGAGTGACCGAGGGAATCAGCCCCAGCATTTT. The chain joins TRBV30 to TRBJ1-5; D gene uncertain. CDR3 size: 13 residues. From germline, CDR1 is GTSNPN and CDR2 SVGIG (reference sequence). The V gene lost 1 base and the J gene lost 4 bases, with 8 bases spanning the gap.